Below are 20 T cell receptor beta chains sequenced from a single sample in a study of a mutant IDH1 vaccine in newly diagnosed glioma. Their cognate antigens are unknown. Only in-frame clones appear in the TCRdb table, and some are missing; sequencing was by immunoSEQ multiplex PCR. The sample lists tens of thousands of clones, 60% to 85% occurring once. Sample time point: week 47, end of study. In the vaccine, a single dose held 300 ug of the mutant IDH1 20-mer peptide, along with topical imiquimod. The source was PBMCs, collected from a glioma patient whose treatment included an IDH1 peptide vaccine. The receptor set was obtained from a woman in her forties with glioma. Some clones in this sample may be carry-over from other donors' samples.

This clone was picked up a small number of times. The chain combines TRBV5-1 with TRBJ1-2, with D tentatively TRBD1 (6 bases). The CDR3 has 19 residues. Germline assignment: CDR1 SGHRS and CDR2 YFSETQ. V was trimmed by 3 bases and J by 3 bases, leaving 27 bases between them. DNA of the CDR3: TGCGCCAGCAGCTCTCCGTCGAGGGGGGTTCAAGGGACCCACTATGGCTACACCTTC. Translated: CASSSPSRGVQGTHYGYTF.

This clone was counted between two and nine times. The V and J genes are TRBV5-8 and TRBJ1-2, with 7 bases aligning to TRBD1. The CDR3 is 16 residues long. Germline V gene data show CDR1 as SGHTS and CDR2 as YDEGEE. The trim removed 0 bases at V and 5 bases at J, leaving 10 bases unmatched. The CDR3 sequence: CASSLARRDRTYGYTF. DNA for the CDR3: TGTGCCAGCAGCTTGGCCAGAAGGGACAGAACTTATGGCTACACCTTC.

This chain joins TRBV4-3 and TRBJ2-4, with D perhaps matching TRBD1 (6 bases). There are 17 residues in the CDR3. V lost 0 bases and J 7 bases, leaving 19 bases between the germline ends. Germline V lookup: CDR1 LGHNA, CDR2 YSLEER. The CDR3 reads CASSQDGPYLQGNIQYF. The CDR3 coding sequence is TGCGCCAGCAGCCAAGATGGGCCCTACCTACAGGGTAACATTCAGTACTTC.

The chain uses TRBV19 and TRBJ2-1; D is perhaps TRBD2 (6 bases). CDR3 length: 14 amino acids. Deletions cut 5 bases from V and 10 bases from J, with 18 bases between. Germline CDR1 is LNHDA and CDR2 is SQIVND (reference sequence). CDR3 coding DNA: TGTGCCAGTAGTTGGGTCTCACCCCGGGGGGAGCAGTTCTTC. Its translation: CASSWVSPRGEQFF. The whole variable domain, filled in from reference TRBV19 and TRBJ2-1, reads DGGITQSPKYLFRKEGQNVTLSCEQNLNHDAMYWYRQDPGQGLRLIYYSQIVNDFQKGDIAEGYSVSREKKESFPLTVTSAQKNPTAFYLCASSWVSPRGEQFFGPGTRLTVL.

This clone turned up a few times. The limits of the CDR3 on the DNA are not certain, so only TCRdb's listed CDR3 is given. The chain recombines TRBV20-1 with TRBJ1-1. Germline lookup yields CDR1 DFQATT and CDR2 SNEGSKA (reference sequence). The CDR3 has 11 residues if both end residues are counted. CDR3 sequence reads: CSARVGTGTFF.

This rearrangement joins TRBV5-6 to TRBJ2-3; possible D gene TRBD1, 6 bases. The length of the CDR3 is 17 residues. Deletions cut 4 bases from V and 1 base from J, with 19 bases between. Germline V gene sequence: CDR1 SGHDT, CDR2 YYEEEE. CDR3 DNA sequence: TGTGCCAGCAGCCTCCTCTCGGGACACGAGGGCACAGATACGCAGTATTTT. It is translated as CASSLLSGHEGTDTQYF.

The chain carries TRBV6-5 and TRBJ2-1; no firm D call. The CDR3 is made up of 12 amino acids. The germline gives CDR1 MNHEY, CDR2 SVGAGI. V dropped 6 bases and J dropped 9 bases, with 12 bases sitting between them. The CDR3 region is CASSPGGGEQFF. The CDR3 DNA is TGTGCCAGCAGCCCGGGTGGCGGTGAGCAGTTCTTC.

The chain uses TRBV4-3 and TRBJ1-5; 9 bases line up with TRBD1. Germline values: CDR1 LGHNA, CDR2 YSLEER. The V and J ends lost 0 bases and 4 bases, in that order; junction bases with no gene match: 4. This CDR3 region has 16 residues. The CDR3 is CASSQEWTGANQPQHF. The CDR3 bases are TGCGCCAGCAGCCAAGAGTGGACAGGGGCTAATCAGCCCCAGCATTTT.

This rearrangement joins TRBV7-9 to TRBJ1-2; D is perhaps TRBD1 (6 bases). There are 13 residues in the CDR3. CDR1 and CDR2 from the germline V gene are SEHNR and FQNEAQ (reference sequence). V dropped 1 base and J dropped 8 bases, with 11 bases sitting between them. The CDR3 here is CASSLGQAGGYTF. The CDR3 nucleotides read TGTGCCAGCAGCTTAGGACAGGCAGGCGGCTACACCTTC.

V usage is TRBV15 and J usage is TRBJ2-2; 9 positions match TRBD2. V lost 0 bases to trimming and J lost 7 bases; unmatched junction nucleotides: 6. Germline V lookup: CDR1 LNHNV, CDR2 YYDKDF (reference sequence). This CDR3 contains 16 residues. CDR3: CATSRDRGRAVGELFF. The CDR3 nucleotides are TGTGCCACCAGCAGAGATCGCGGGAGGGCGGTCGGGGAGCTGTTTTTT.

The chain has TRBV5-1 and TRBJ2-2, with TRBD1 matching over 7 bases. V shed 1 base and J 4 bases; nucleotides not matched to a gene: 7. This CDR3 contains 16 residues. CDR1 is SGHRS and CDR2 is YFSETQ in the germline V gene. The CDR3 spells CASSLPGTAFTGELFF. As DNA, the CDR3 is TGCGCCAGCAGCTTGCCCGGGACAGCCTTCACCGGGGAGCTGTTTTTT.

The J gene is TRBJ2-5, the V gene TRBV20-1, with D possibly matching TRBD1 (5 bases). The CDR3 runs 10 residues. The ends were cut back, 6 bases at V and 9 bases at J, with 11 bases in the middle. From germline, CDR1 is DFQATT and CDR2 SNEGSKA (reference sequence). CDR3 sequence: CSAPLGAQYF. The DNA for the CDR3 is TGCAGTGCCCCTCTAGGGGCCCAGTACTTC.

This rearrangement joins TRBV7-8 to TRBJ2-5; 12 bases agree with TRBD2. This CDR3 has 16 residues. Germline V gene data show CDR1 as SGHVS and CDR2 as FQNEAQ. J was trimmed by 1 base and V by 4 bases; bases with no gene match: 4. CDR3 amino acids: CASSSGLAGSQETQYF. The CDR3 nucleotides are TGTGCCAGCAGCTCCGGACTAGCGGGGAGCCAAGAGACCCAGTACTTC.

This chain links TRBV5-6 with TRBJ2-5; D unclear. CDR3 size: 13 residues. Germline-derived CDR1 and CDR2 are SGHDT and YYEEEE. V was shortened by 0 bases and J by 5 bases, with 8 bases between the two germline ends. Here the CDR3 DNA reads TGTGCCAGCAGCTTGGGTGGGTCCGAGACCCAGTACTTC. Amino acid sequence: CASSLGGSETQYF.

The rearrangement links TRBV4-1 to TRBJ1-3; tentative D call: TRBD1 (5 bases). V was trimmed by 0 bases and J by 4 bases, leaving 10 bases between them. CDR3 length: 15 residues. Germline-derived CDR1 and CDR2 are MGHRA and YSYEKL. Here the CDR3 reads CASSQDPGRGNTIYF. The CDR3 coding sequence is TGCGCCAGCAGCCAAGACCCAGGGAGAGGAAACACCATATATTTT.

This clone was seen only once. The rearrangement joins TRBV28 to TRBJ1-5; 9 bases fit TRBD1. The germline V gene has CDR1 MDHEN and CDR2 SYDVKM. This CDR3 is 15 amino acids long. Germline trimming cut 3 bases from V and 4 bases from J; bases unmatched to any gene: 4. CDR3 nucleotide sequence: TGTGCCAGCAGTTTGGGGACAGGGAAAAATCAGCCCCAGCATTTT. Encoded protein: CASSLGTGKNQPQHF.

In DNA, the CDR3 is TGTGCCACCAGCCCGGGACAGTCCTACGAGCAGTACTTC. Translating it yields CATSPGQSYEQYF. The chain recombines TRBV15 with TRBJ2-7; 7 bases agree with TRBD1. V shed 5 bases and J 1 base; nucleotides not matched to a gene: 2. The V gene's germline CDR1 is LNHNV and CDR2 YYDKDF (reference sequence). This CDR3 has 13 residues.

This clone was recorded once. The chain combines TRBV5-4 with TRBJ1-4, with D possibly TRBD1 on 6 matching bases. V lost 3 bases and J 6 bases, leaving 9 bases between the germline ends. There are 13 residues in the CDR3. The germline V gene encodes CDR1 SGHNT and CDR2 YYREEE (reference sequence). The chain's CDR3 is CASSSYRDEKLFF. The CDR3 nucleotides are TGTGCCAGCAGCTCCTACAGGGATGAAAAACTGTTTTTT. Complete variable domain (other parts from reference TRBV5-4 and TRBJ1-4): ETGVTQSPTHLIKTRGQQVTLRCSSQSGHNTVSWYQQALGQGPQFIFQYYREEENGRGNFPPRFSGLQFPNYSSELNVNALELDDSALYLCASSSYRDEKLFFGSGTQLSVL.

As DNA, the CDR3 is TGTGCCAGCAGCTTGATACAGGGGGATTCACCCCTCCACTTT. This codes for CASSLIQGDSPLHF. The V gene is TRBV11-2, the J gene TRBJ1-6, with TRBD1 matching over 8 bases. The V gene end was trimmed by 3 bases and the J gene end by 8 bases; junction bases not matched to a gene: 3. The CDR3 contains 14 residues. Germline values: CDR1 SGHAT, CDR2 FQNNGV.

The gene calls are TRBV5-1 and TRBJ2-7, with a weak D call TRBD2 (5 bases). The CDR3 loop spans 14 amino acids. Germline V lookup: CDR1 SGHRS, CDR2 YFSETQ. The V gene lost 0 bases and the J gene lost 2 bases, with 9 bases spanning the gap. CDR3 region: CASSLAGETYEQYF. The CDR3 DNA reads TGCGCCAGCAGCTTGGCCGGGGAGACCTACGAGCAGTACTTC. The full variable domain, rest sourced from reference TRBV5-1 and TRBJ2-7, is KAGVTQTPRYLIKTRGQQVTLSCSPISGHRSVSWYQQTPGQGLQFLFEYFSETQRNKGNFPGRFSGRQFSNSRSEMNVSTLELGDSALYLCASSLAGETYEQYFGPGTRLTVT.